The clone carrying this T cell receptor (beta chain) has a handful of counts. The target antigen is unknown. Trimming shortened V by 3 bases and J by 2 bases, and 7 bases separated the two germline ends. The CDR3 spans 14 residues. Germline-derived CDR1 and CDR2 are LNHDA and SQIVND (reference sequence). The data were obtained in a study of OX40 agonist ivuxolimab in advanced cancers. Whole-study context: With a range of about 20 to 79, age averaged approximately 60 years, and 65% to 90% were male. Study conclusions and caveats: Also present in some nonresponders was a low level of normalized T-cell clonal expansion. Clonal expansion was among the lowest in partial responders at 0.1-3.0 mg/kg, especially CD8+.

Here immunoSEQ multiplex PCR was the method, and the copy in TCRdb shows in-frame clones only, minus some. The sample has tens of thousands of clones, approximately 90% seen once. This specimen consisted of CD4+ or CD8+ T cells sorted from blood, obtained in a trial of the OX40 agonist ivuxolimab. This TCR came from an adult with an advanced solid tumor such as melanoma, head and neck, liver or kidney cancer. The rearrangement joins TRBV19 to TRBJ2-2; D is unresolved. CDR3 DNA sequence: TGTGCCAGTAGTATCGGAACTAACACCGGGGAGCTGTTTTTT. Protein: CASSIGTNTGELFF.